This T cell receptor beta chain emerged from a study of cytomegalovirus exposure and HLA in healthy donors. 60 Vbeta and 13 Jbeta primers were used in PCR. Measured with immunoSEQ multiplex PCR; TCRdb has only the in-frame clones, and not every one. Among 90,000 to 100,000 clones listed, 78% were seen once. CDR1 and CDR2 (germline): SNHLY, FYNNEI. The CDR3 is 12 amino acids. V gave up 7 bases and J gave up 7 bases, with 11 bases separating them. The sample consisted of PBMCs. The genes are TRBV2 and TRBJ2-1, with D possibly being TRBD1 (6 bases). This receptor was obtained from a woman aged 55-69 years in good health and CMV-seronegative. The CDR3 DNA follows: TGTGCCAGCACCACAGGGTGGAATGAGCAGTTCTTC. Encoded protein: CASTTGWNEQFF.